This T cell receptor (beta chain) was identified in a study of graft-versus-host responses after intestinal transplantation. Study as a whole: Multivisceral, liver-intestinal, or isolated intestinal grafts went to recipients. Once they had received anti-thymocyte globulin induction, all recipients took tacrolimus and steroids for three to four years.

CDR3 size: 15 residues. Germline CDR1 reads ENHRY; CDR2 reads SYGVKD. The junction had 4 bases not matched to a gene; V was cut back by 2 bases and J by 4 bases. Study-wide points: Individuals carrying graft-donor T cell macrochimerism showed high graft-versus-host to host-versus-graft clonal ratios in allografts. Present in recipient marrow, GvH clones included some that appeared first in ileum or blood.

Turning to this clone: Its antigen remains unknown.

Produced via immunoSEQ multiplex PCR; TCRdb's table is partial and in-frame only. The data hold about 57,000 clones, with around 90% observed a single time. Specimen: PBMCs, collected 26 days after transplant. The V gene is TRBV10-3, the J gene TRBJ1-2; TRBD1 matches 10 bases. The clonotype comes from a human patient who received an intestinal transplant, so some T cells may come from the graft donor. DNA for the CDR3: TGTGCCATCAGTGAGGACAGGGGGCTTGGCTATGGCTACACCTTC. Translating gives CAISEDRGLGYGYTF.